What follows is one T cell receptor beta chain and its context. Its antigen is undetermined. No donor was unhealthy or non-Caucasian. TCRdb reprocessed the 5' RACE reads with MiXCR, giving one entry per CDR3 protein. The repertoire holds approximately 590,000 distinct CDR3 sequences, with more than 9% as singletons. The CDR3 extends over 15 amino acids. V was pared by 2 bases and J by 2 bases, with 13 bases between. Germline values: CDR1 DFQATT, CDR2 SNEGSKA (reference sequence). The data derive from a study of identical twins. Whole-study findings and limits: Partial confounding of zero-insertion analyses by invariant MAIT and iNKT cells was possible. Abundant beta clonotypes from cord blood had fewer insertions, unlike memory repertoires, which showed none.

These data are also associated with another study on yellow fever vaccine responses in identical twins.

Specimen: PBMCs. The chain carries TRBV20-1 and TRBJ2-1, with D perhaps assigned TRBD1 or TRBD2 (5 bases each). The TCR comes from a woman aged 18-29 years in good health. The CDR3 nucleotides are TGCAGTGCTAGACCGGGGCGGAGTACCTACAATGAGCAGTTCTTC. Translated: CSARPGRSTYNEQFF.